This TCR beta chain emerged from a study of post-analysis software for immune sequencing data. This clonotype was detected a few times. Its specificity is not known. V lost 5 bases to trimming and J lost 0 bases, with 4 bases between them. Germline-derived CDR1 and CDR2 are DFQATT and SNEGSKA (reference sequence). The CDR3 sequence is 11 residues long. Points from the study as a whole: A few TRBV segments occurring more often in patients than controls included TRBV5-6, TRBV5-1 and TRBV20-1.

cDNA libraries of TCR beta carried unique molecular identifiers. MiXCR was run by TCRdb on the PCR reads, yielding one entry per CDR3 protein. The table records about 460,000 distinct CDR3 sequences, over 35% of them present only once. The V gene is TRBV20-1, the J gene TRBJ1-1; D unclear. The source is a girl aged 10 to 17 with multiple sclerosis. The specimen sequenced was blood. CDR3 region: CSAWLNTEAFF. DNA of the CDR3: TGCAGTGCTTGGCTGAACACTGAAGCTTTCTTT.